The 20 T cell receptor beta chains below come from one sample, sequenced in a study of blood T cells in healthy people across ages. For the second PCR, which ran for about 6 to 11 cycles, a sample-barcoded 5' primer and a J-beta primer mix were used. TCRdb independently ran MiXCR on the 5' RACE reads; one entry per CDR3 protein. Of about 780,000 distinct CDR3 sequences in the sample, 62% are singletons; the top ten hold about 27%. The sequenced sample consisted of blood. The source is a young man in good health.

The rearrangement uses TRBV30 and TRBJ2-6, with D possibly TRBD1 on 5 matching bases. The CDR3 is 12 residues long. Germline V gene data show CDR1 as GTSNPN and CDR2 as SVGIG (reference sequence). The V gene lost 7 bases and the J gene lost 5 bases, with 9 bases spanning the gap. The CDR3: CASQGRANVLTF. CDR3 coding DNA: TGTGCCTCTCAGGGAAGGGCCAACGTCCTGACTTTC.

This rearrangement joins TRBV2 to TRBJ1-5, with TRBD1 matching over 10 bases. The CDR3 has 17 residues. Germline-derived CDR1 and CDR2 are SNHLY and FYNNEI. After removal of 1 base from V and 4 bases from J, the junction contained 7 bases not matched to a gene. The CDR3 coding sequence is TGTGCCAGCAGTGAAGTAGCGCTGGACAGGGGGAATCAGCCCCAGCATTTT. It codes for CASSEVALDRGNQPQHF. Combining the CDR3 with reference TRBV2 and TRBJ1-5 gives the whole variable domain EPEVTQTPSHQVTQMGQEVILRCVPISNHLYFYWYRQILGQKVEFLVSFYNNEISEKSEIFDDQFSVERPDGSNFTLKIRSTKLEDSAMYFCASSEVALDRGNQPQHFGDGTRLSIL.

The chain links TRBV28 to TRBJ1-6; D remains unclear. Deletions cut 6 bases from V and 0 bases from J, with 6 bases between. CDR3 length: 14 residues. Germline V gene sequence: CDR1 MDHEN, CDR2 SYDVKM. The chain's CDR3 is CASRAGSYNSPLHF. For the CDR3, the DNA is TGTGCCAGCAGGGCGGGCTCCTATAATTCACCCCTCCACTTT.

This clonotype has just a few counts. The V and J genes are TRBV18 and TRBJ2-5; 9 nucleotides line up with TRBD1. V dropped 3 bases and J dropped 2; count of bases not matched to a gene: 4. CDR3 length: 15 residues. Germline-derived CDR1 and CDR2 are KGHSH and LQKENI. The CDR3 nucleotides are TGTGCCAGCTCACCCTCCGGGACAGGGCAAGAGACCCAGTACTTC. It translates to CASSPSGTGQETQYF.

The chain links TRBV2 to TRBJ2-4; D ambiguous. V lost 3 bases and J 0 bases, leaving 6 bases between the germline ends. The CDR3 loop spans 14 amino acids. The V gene's germline CDR1 is SNHLY and CDR2 FYNNEI. For the CDR3, the DNA is TGTGCCAGCAGTGATTGGCTAGCCAAAAACATTCAGTACTTC. It codes for CASSDWLAKNIQYF. The whole variable domain, filled in from reference TRBV2 and TRBJ2-4, reads EPEVTQTPSHQVTQMGQEVILRCVPISNHLYFYWYRQILGQKVEFLVSFYNNEISEKSEIFDDQFSVERPDGSNFTLKIRSTKLEDSAMYFCASSDWLAKNIQYFGAGTRLSVL.

The V and J genes are TRBV20-1 and TRBJ2-5; D not resolved. V lost 1 base, J lost 0 bases, and 6 bases lay in between. The germline CDR1 and CDR2 sequences are DFQATT and SNEGSKA (reference sequence). This CDR3 is built from 13 residues. This CDR3 is CSARVPDQETQYF. The CDR3 DNA reads TGCAGTGCTAGAGTTCCGGACCAAGAGACCCAGTACTTC.

To note about this clonotype: The junction differs from germline at one of its ends, possibly a read error. CDR3 sequence (DNA): TGTGCCGGCAGCGTAGCTGGGAGCAGCGATGGCTACACCTTC. Translation: CAGSVAGSSDGYTF. The chain couples TRBV9 to TRBJ1-2; D is uncertain. Germline V gene lookup returns CDR1 SGDLS and CDR2 YYNGEE. The CDR3 covers 14 residues.

Comments on this clonotype: The junction and the germline gene differ at one end; a read error may be behind it. The CDR3 DNA sequence: TGTGCCAGTAGCCATGCGACTAGAAACAATGAGCAGTTCTTC. Translation gives CASSHATRNNEQFF. This chain joins TRBV4-2 and TRBJ2-1; maybe TRBD2 (6 bases). This CDR3 has 14 residues. Germline V gives CDR1 LGHNA, CDR2 YNFKEQ.

The chain links TRBV7-3 to TRBJ2-5, with D perhaps given as TRBD1 or TRBD2 (5 bases each). Germline CDR1 reads SGHTA; CDR2 reads FQGTGA. The V gene lost 5 bases and the J gene lost 5 bases, with 15 bases spanning the gap. CDR3 length equals 14 residues. The CDR3, as DNA: TGTGCCAGCAGCGGGGGATTGGCGGAGGAGACCCAGTACTTC. The encoded protein is CASSGGLAEETQYF.

V is TRBV4-3 and J is TRBJ2-5; tentatively, D is TRBD1 (6 bases). This CDR3 is built from 14 residues. V was trimmed by 0 bases and J by 6 bases, leaving 11 bases between them. Germline lookup yields CDR1 LGHNA and CDR2 YSLEER. In DNA form, the CDR3 reads TGCGCCAGCAGCCAAGATAACAGGGAGCAGACCCAGTACTTC. Translating gives CASSQDNREQTQYF.

The rearrangement uses TRBV10-3 and TRBJ2-2; 8 nucleotides agree with TRBD1. Trimming at V came to 5 bases and at J to 3 bases, leaving 5 bases not matched to a gene. The length of the CDR3 is 15 residues. Germline V lookup: CDR1 ENHRY, CDR2 SYGVKD. The CDR3 DNA follows: TGTGCCATCAGTCAGGGGGCGGAGGACACCGGGGAGCTGTTTTTT. Its protein product is CAISQGAEDTGELFF.

The chain combines TRBV27 with TRBJ2-5; possibly TRBD1 for D (5 bases). Trimming pared 4 bases from V and 3 bases from J, leaving 9 bases between. CDR1 and CDR2 from the germline V gene are MNHEY and SMNVEV (reference sequence). The CDR3 has 13 residues. The CDR3 sequence: CASSSDSEETQYF. CDR3 sequence (DNA): TGTGCCAGCAGTTCCGACAGCGAAGAGACCCAGTACTTC.

The chain joins TRBV5-1 to TRBJ2-1; either TRBD1 or TRBD2 may fit D (5 bases each). This CDR3 region has 16 residues. CDR1 and CDR2 (germline): SGHRS, YFSETQ. The V gene lost 4 bases and the J gene lost 7 bases, with 21 bases spanning the gap. The CDR3 DNA reads TGCGCCAGCAGCATCGGGACGGCTTCAGGTGGGAATGAGCAGTTCTTC. Its protein product is CASSIGTASGGNEQFF. Supplemented by reference TRBV5-1 and TRBJ2-1, the full variable domain reads KAGVTQTPRYLIKTRGQQVTLSCSPISGHRSVSWYQQTPGQGLQFLFEYFSETQRNKGNFPGRFSGRQFSNSRSEMNVSTLELGDSALYLCASSIGTASGGNEQFFGPGTRLTVL.

The chain uses TRBV4-2 and TRBJ2-1, with TRBD2 matching over 8 bases. V shed 1 base, J shed 0 bases, and the junction held 11 bases outside the gene matches. CDR3 length equals 19 residues. The V gene's germline CDR1 is LGHNA and CDR2 YNFKEQ. CDR3 DNA: TGTGCCAGCAGCCAAGCCCGGGGAGCGGGGGTAAGCTCCTACAATGAGCAGTTCTTC. Residues: CASSQARGAGVSSYNEQFF.

V is TRBV15 and J is TRBJ2-5, with TRBD1 matching over 8 bases. The DNA end lines up better with TRBJ2-7; the J call may be wrong. Germline V CDR1 and CDR2: LNHNV, YYDKDF (reference sequence). This CDR3 has 16 amino acids. This CDR3 reads CATSRPYRDRSNEQYF. The CDR3 DNA is TGTGCCACCAGCAGACCCTACCGGGACAGGTCTAACGAGCAGTACTTC.

The chain combines TRBV2 with TRBJ2-1; 8 bases align to TRBD2. CDR1 is SNHLY and CDR2 is FYNNEI in the germline V gene. The V segment lost 6 bases and the J segment 4 bases; nucleotides outside the gene matches: 8. The length of the CDR3 is 15 residues. CDR3 region: CASRSGAGGYNEQFF. The CDR3 bases are TGTGCCAGCAGATCAGGGGCGGGGGGATACAATGAGCAGTTCTTC.

The genes are TRBV7-8 and TRBJ2-6; possibly TRBD2 for D (5 bases). This CDR3 is built from 16 residues. In germline, CDR1 is SGHVS, CDR2 FQNEAQ. Trimming took off 2 bases at V and 0 bases at J, with 8 bases between the two ends. The CDR3 loop reads CASSLFRDSGANVLTF. The CDR3 bases are TGTGCCAGCAGCTTATTCCGGGACTCTGGGGCCAACGTCCTGACTTTC.

The sample holds a few counts of this clonotype. This chain joins TRBV11-2 and TRBJ1-5, with D unresolved. Germline V gene lookup returns CDR1 SGHAT and CDR2 FQNNGV. The CDR3 length is 13 residues. The V and J ends lost 3 bases and 7 bases respectively, with 10 bases between them. CDR3 bases: TGTGCCAGCAGCTTGGGAATAGGGCAGCCCCAGCATTTT. This encodes CASSLGIGQPQHF.

The chain employs TRBV19 and TRBJ2-6; 7 nucleotides match TRBD1. This CDR3 has 15 amino acids. Unmatched junction bases numbered 5, after V lost 7 bases and J lost 2 bases. Germline V gives CDR1 LNHDA, CDR2 SQIVND (reference sequence). The CDR3 sequence is CASTADRAGANVLTF. The CDR3 DNA reads TGTGCCAGTACCGCTGACAGGGCTGGGGCCAACGTCCTGACTTTC.

J is TRBJ2-1 and V is TRBV29-1; D is ambiguous. The J call may be wrong; the DNA end is better matched by TRBJ2-7. The CDR3 runs to 14 residues. Germline V gives CDR1 SQVTM, CDR2 ANQGSEA. This CDR3 reads CSVTDTNLYNEQYF. Written as DNA, the CDR3 is TGCAGCGTTACCGACACCAACCTATACAATGAGCAGTACTTC.